The next 21 T cell receptor beta chains were all read from a single sample in a study of cytomegalovirus exposure and HLA in healthy donors. The PCR employed 60 Vbeta primers together with 13 Jbeta primers. Clones were read by immunoSEQ multiplex PCR, and TCRdb kept only the in-frame ones, dropping some. The sample consists of under 50,000 clones, 87% of them appearing once. The sequenced material came from PBMCs. The origin of the receptors is a woman aged 40 to 50 in good health and CMV-seropositive.

This clone has only one observation. The rearrangement uses TRBV6-6 and TRBJ1-5; no definite D call. CDR3 length: 12 amino acids. Germline CDR1 is MNHNY and CDR2 is SVGAGI (reference sequence). With 2 bases removed from V and 5 bases from J, the gap between germline ends came to 4 bases. The CDR3 sequence: CASSYPYQPQHF. CDR3 nucleotides: TGTGCCAGCAGTTACCCCTATCAGCCCCAGCATTTT.

This clone was observed a single time. The chain carries TRBV11-3 and TRBJ2-1; a possible D gene is TRBD2 (5 bases). The CDR3 runs to 12 residues. Germline V gives CDR1 SGHNT, CDR2 YENEEA. V lost 5 bases and J 5 bases, leaving 7 bases between the germline ends. The CDR3: CASSGLDNEQFF. Here the CDR3 DNA reads TGTGCCAGCAGCGGACTCGACAATGAGCAGTTCTTC.

The V call is TRBV14, the J call TRBJ2-7; no firm D call. This CDR3 has 16 amino acids. Trimming stripped 3 bases from V and 2 bases from J, with 17 bases between. CDR1 SGHDN and CDR2 FVKESK come from the germline V gene. The CDR3, as DNA: TGTGCCAGCAGCCATCTCCTTTTCTCCCAGACCTACGAGCAGTACTTC. Residues: CASSHLLFSQTYEQYF. The variable domain in full, completed from reference TRBV14 and TRBJ2-7, reads EAGVTQFPSHSVIEKGQTVTLRCDPISGHDNLYWYRRVMGKEIKFLLHFVKESKQDESGMPNNRFLAERTGGTYSTLKVQPAELEDSGVYFCASSHLLFSQTYEQYFGPGTRLTVT.

This clone has a single count. A junction boundary mismatches the germline segment, possibly from a read error. V gene TRBV14 combines with J gene TRBJ1-1, with 12 positions matching TRBD1. CDR1 is SGHDN, CDR2 FVKESK, per germline. The CDR3 length is 18 residues. CDR3 loop: CASSQARWDRGLKTEAFF. For the CDR3, the DNA is TGTGCCAGCAGCCAAGCAAGGTGGGACAGGGGGCTGAAAACTGAAGCTTTCTTT.

The chain recombines TRBV13 with TRBJ1-3; D not resolved. CDR1 and CDR2 (germline): PRHDT, FYEKMQ (reference sequence). This CDR3 has 13 amino acids. Between the trimmed V and J ends, which lost 4 bases and 7 bases, there was a span of 11 bases. CDR3 sequence (DNA): TGTGCCAGCAGCTGGAGGAAGGCGAACACCATATATTTT. Translated, it gives CASSWRKANTIYF.

The chain recombines TRBV28 with TRBJ2-1; 7 positions agree with TRBD1. The germline CDR1 and CDR2 sequences are MDHEN and SYDVKM. CDR3 length equals 16 residues. V lost 5 bases to trimming and J lost 4 bases; unmatched junction nucleotides: 11. DNA of the CDR3: TGTGCCAGCAGTATCCAGTTAGGGGGCCCGTACAATGAGCAGTTCTTC. It is translated as CASSIQLGGPYNEQFF.

Concerning this clone itself: Distinct nucleotide sequences in the sample also encode this CDR3. V and J are TRBV15 and TRBJ1-2; a weak D match, TRBD1 (6 bases). This CDR3 contains 14 residues. In germline, CDR1 is LNHNV, CDR2 YYDKDF (reference sequence). V lost 3 bases to trimming and J lost 7 bases, with 15 bases between them. The CDR3, as DNA: TGTGCCACCAGCAGGGATTTAGGGGGATCTGGCTACACCTTC. Its translation: CATSRDLGGSGYTF.

The V gene is TRBV7-8, the J gene TRBJ2-7, with 9 bases matching TRBD2. Germline CDR1 SGHVS, CDR2 FQNEAQ. The CDR3 contains 20 residues. The V segment lost 0 bases and the J segment 0 bases; nucleotides outside the gene matches: 15. This chain's CDR3 is CASSLAGLRGGRLGSYEQYF. The CDR3 nucleotides are TGTGCCAGCAGCTTAGCAGGCTTGCGGGGGGGCCGTTTGGGCTCCTACGAGCAGTACTTC.

The chain is built from TRBV5-1 and TRBJ1-2; D is perhaps TRBD1 (5 bases). The CDR3 has 14 residues. The V gene's germline CDR1 is SGHRS and CDR2 YFSETQ. Trimming removed 4 bases from V and 6 bases from J, with 16 bases in between. The CDR3 sequence: CASSTGHDFNGYTF. As DNA, the CDR3 is TGCGCCAGCAGCACAGGACACGATTTTAATGGCTACACCTTC. Together with reference TRBV5-1 and TRBJ1-2, the CDR3 gives the full variable domain: KAGVTQTPRYLIKTRGQQVTLSCSPISGHRSVSWYQQTPGQGLQFLFEYFSETQRNKGNFPGRFSGRQFSNSRSEMNVSTLELGDSALYLCASSTGHDFNGYTFGSGTRLTVV.

This clone was found once. The chain uses TRBV10-1 and TRBJ2-3; TRBD1 agrees at 9 bases. With V trimmed by 8 bases and J by 3 bases, 6 bases remained unmatched. The germline V gene encodes CDR1 WNHNN and CDR2 SYGVQD (reference sequence). There are 14 residues in the CDR3. CDR3 coding DNA: TGCGCCAGCCAACAGGGGGCAACGACAGATACGCAGTATTTT. It translates to CASQQGATTDTQYF.

The chain links TRBV15 to TRBJ2-5; a possible D gene is TRBD1 (6 bases). In germline, CDR1 is LNHNV, CDR2 YYDKDF (reference sequence). This CDR3 region has 15 residues. The V end was cut by 5 bases, the J end by 4 bases, with 17 bases between. CDR3 residues: CATSSNQGPGETQYF. The DNA of the CDR3 is TGTGCCACCAGCTCCAACCAGGGGCCTGGAGAGACCCAGTACTTC.

The chain combines TRBV7-2 with TRBJ1-5, with a weak D call TRBD1 (5 bases). V lost 6 bases, J lost 5 bases, and 17 bases lay in between. Germline V gives CDR1 SGHTA, CDR2 FQGNSA. This CDR3 has 15 amino acids. The CDR3, as DNA: TGTGCCAGCAGACGAGATGGGGGGACCTATCAGCCCCAGCATTTT. Translated, it gives CASRRDGGTYQPQHF.

The rearrangement links TRBV6-5 to TRBJ1-4; perhaps TRBD1 as D (6 bases). The CDR3 runs to 15 residues. V was trimmed by 8 bases and J by 5 bases, leaving 18 bases between them. Per germline, CDR1 MNHEY and CDR2 SVGAGI. The CDR3 sequence: CASRGGLSPNEKLFF. CDR3 sequence (DNA): TGTGCCAGCCGGGGGGGGCTGAGCCCGAATGAAAAACTGTTTTTT.

The gene calls are TRBV7-2 and TRBJ1-5; D is unclear. The germline V and J ends were trimmed by 3 bases and 5 bases, with 5 bases remaining between them. The CDR3 loop spans 12 amino acids. Germline CDR1 is SGHTA and CDR2 is FQGNSA. CDR3 DNA: TGTGCCAGCAGCTTTGGCTATCAGCCCCAGCATTTT. Its protein is CASSFGYQPQHF.

To note about this clone: One junction end disagrees with the germline gene, perhaps due to a read error. This rearrangement joins TRBV7-9 to TRBJ1-2; TRBD1 agrees at 11 bases. Looked up from germline, CDR1 is SEHNR and CDR2 is FQNEAQ (reference sequence). This CDR3 comprises 15 residues. CDR3 region: CSSSRTGQGDFGYTF. The CDR3 nucleotides are TGTTCCAGCAGCCGGACGGGACAGGGGGATTTTGGCTACACCTTC.

V gene TRBV2 combines with J gene TRBJ1-1; weak D call: TRBD1 (5 bases). The V gene lost 10 bases and the J gene lost 1 base, with 19 bases spanning the gap. CDR1 is SNHLY and CDR2 is FYNNEI in the germline V gene. The CDR3 runs 15 residues. For the CDR3, the DNA is TGTGCCACACGGGGGGGGGTATTGGCGAACACTGAAGCTTTCTTT. Its protein is CATRGGVLANTEAFF. Combining the CDR3 with reference TRBV2 and TRBJ1-1 gives the whole variable domain EPEVTQTPSHQVTQMGQEVILRCVPISNHLYFYWYRQILGQKVEFLVSFYNNEISEKSEIFDDQFSVERPDGSNFTLKIRSTKLEDSAMYFCATRGGVLANTEAFFGQGTRLTVV.

V is TRBV18 and J is TRBJ1-4; D is unresolved. Germline assignment: CDR1 KGHSH and CDR2 LQKENI. With 6 bases removed from V and 5 bases from J, the gap between germline ends came to 7 bases. The CDR3 is 12 amino acids. The CDR3 DNA is TGTGCCAGCTCCCCTCGGAATGAAAAACTGTTTTTT. Translating gives CASSPRNEKLFF.

The chain uses TRBV28 and TRBJ2-1, with 7 bases matching TRBD2. The V segment lost 1 base and the J segment 2 bases; nucleotides outside the gene matches: 5. Germline values: CDR1 MDHEN, CDR2 SYDVKM. This CDR3 is 16 amino acids long. The CDR3 coding sequence is TGTGCCAGCAGTTTATTTAGGCGGGAGACCTACAATGAGCAGTTCTTC. The encoded protein is CASSLFRRETYNEQFF.

V is TRBV6-6 and J is TRBJ2-3, with D maybe TRBD2 (6 bases). This CDR3 has 16 amino acids. Between the trimmed V and J ends, which lost 4 bases and 0 bases, there was a span of 14 bases. In germline, CDR1 is MNHNY, CDR2 SVGAGI (reference sequence). The CDR3 coding sequence is TGTGCCAGCAGTTCCTCACGGGGGTCTAGCACAGATACGCAGTATTTT. Translated: CASSSSRGSSTDTQYF.

This chain uses TRBV19 with TRBJ1-1; tentatively, D is TRBD1 (6 bases). The germline gives CDR1 LNHDA, CDR2 SQIVND (reference sequence). The CDR3 has 12 residues. The V and J ends lost 4 bases and 9 bases respectively, with 12 bases between them. The CDR3 coding sequence is TGTGCCAGTAGTACCAGGGGAATCAAAGCTTTCTTT. It codes for CASSTRGIKAFF.

CDR3 sequence reads: CASLLAPESYEQYF. The CDR3 nucleotides read TGTGCCAGCTTATTAGCCCCCGAAAGCTACGAGCAGTACTTC. The J gene is TRBJ2-7, the V gene TRBV2; D gene uncertain. The V end was cut by 8 bases, the J end by 3 bases, with 17 bases between. Germline V gives CDR1 SNHLY, CDR2 FYNNEI. The CDR3 totals 14 residues.